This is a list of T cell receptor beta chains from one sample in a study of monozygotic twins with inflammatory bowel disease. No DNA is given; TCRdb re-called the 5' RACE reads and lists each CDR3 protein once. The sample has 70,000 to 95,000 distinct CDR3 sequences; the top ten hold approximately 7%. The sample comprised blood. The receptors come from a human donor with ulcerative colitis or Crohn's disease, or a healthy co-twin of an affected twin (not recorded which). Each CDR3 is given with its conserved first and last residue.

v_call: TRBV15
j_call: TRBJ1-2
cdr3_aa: CATSRQGSSYGYTF

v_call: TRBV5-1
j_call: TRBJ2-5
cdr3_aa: CASSPLPLSGGPQYF

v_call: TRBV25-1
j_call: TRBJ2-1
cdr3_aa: CASIPPQGEVNEQFF

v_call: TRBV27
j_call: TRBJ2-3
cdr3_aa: CASSLSGSSGGLTDTQYF

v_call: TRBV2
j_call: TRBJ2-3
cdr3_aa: CASMGEFSTDTQYF

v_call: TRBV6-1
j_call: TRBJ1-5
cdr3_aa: CASSPGRRNQPQHF

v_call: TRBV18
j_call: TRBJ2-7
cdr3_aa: CASSPSTGYEQYF

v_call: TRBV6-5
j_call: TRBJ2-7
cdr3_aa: CASSSRGEQYF

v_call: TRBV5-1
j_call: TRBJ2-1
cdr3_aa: CASSLQAGTHNEQFF

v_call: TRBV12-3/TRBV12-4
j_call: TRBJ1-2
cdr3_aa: CASSLTRTGAAGSTF

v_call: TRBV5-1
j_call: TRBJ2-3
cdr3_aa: CASSSGLAGGDTQYF

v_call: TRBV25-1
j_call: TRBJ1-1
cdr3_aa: CASTTQTGEGAFF

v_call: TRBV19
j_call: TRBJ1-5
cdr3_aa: CASSPWAQNQPQHF

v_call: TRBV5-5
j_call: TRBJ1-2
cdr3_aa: CASSFGLTGFNYGYTF